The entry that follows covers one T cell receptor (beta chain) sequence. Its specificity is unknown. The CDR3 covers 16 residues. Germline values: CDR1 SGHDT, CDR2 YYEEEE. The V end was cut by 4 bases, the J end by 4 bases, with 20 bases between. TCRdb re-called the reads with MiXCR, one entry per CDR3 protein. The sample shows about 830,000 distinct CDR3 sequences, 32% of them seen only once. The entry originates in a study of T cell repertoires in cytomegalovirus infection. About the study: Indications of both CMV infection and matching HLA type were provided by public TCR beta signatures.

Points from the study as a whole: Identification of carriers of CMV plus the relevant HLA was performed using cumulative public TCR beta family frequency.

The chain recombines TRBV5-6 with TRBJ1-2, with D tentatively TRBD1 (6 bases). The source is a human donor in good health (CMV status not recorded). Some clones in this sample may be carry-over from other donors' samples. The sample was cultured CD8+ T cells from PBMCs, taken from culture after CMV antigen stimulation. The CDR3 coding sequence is TGTGCCAGCAGCGGCCCAGGGGACTATTCGGGCTATGGCTACACCTTC. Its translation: CASSGPGDYSGYGYTF.